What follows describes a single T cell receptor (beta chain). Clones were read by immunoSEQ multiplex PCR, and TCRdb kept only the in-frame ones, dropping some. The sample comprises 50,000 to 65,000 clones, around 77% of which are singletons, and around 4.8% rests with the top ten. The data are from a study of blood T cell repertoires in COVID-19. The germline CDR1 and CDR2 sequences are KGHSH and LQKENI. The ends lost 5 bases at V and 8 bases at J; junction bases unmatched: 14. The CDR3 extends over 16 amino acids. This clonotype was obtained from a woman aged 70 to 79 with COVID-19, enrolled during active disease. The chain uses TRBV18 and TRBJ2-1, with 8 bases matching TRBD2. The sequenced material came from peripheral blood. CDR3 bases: TGTGCCAGCTCATCAACTAGCGGAGGAGCTGTAGATGAGCAGTTCTTC. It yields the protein CASSSTSGGAVDEQFF.